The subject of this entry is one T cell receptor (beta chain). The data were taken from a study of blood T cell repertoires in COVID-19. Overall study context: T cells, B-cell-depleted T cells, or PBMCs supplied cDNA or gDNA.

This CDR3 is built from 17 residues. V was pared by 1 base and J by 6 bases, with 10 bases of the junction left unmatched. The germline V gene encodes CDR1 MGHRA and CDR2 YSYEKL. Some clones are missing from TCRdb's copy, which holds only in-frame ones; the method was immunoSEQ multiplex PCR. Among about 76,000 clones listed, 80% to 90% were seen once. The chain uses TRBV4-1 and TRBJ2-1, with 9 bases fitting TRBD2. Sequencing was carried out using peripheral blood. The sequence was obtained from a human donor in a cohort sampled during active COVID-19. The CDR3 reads CASSQVLGGGAVNEQFF. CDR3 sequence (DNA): TGCGCCAGCAGCCAAGTATTAGGCGGGGGGGCCGTCAATGAGCAGTTCTTC.